This entry lists 17 T cell receptor beta chains sequenced from one sample in a study of T cell repertoires in cytomegalovirus infection. No antigen is known for these receptors. TCRdb reprocessed the reads via MiXCR and lists one record per CDR3 protein. Altogether just over 450,000 distinct CDR3 sequences are present, approximately 46% being singletons, with the ten largest covering around 45%. The material sequenced was cultured PBMCs, taken from culture after CMV antigen stimulation. All receptors come from a human donor in good health (CMV status not recorded). Some clones in this sample may be carry-over from other donors' samples.

Only a few counts were recorded for this clonotype. The V and J genes are TRBV7-9 and TRBJ2-1; perhaps TRBD2 as D (7 bases). V lost 1 base, J lost 8 bases, and 21 bases lay in between. Germline CDR1 reads SEHNR; CDR2 reads FQNEAQ (reference sequence). The CDR3 is 17 residues long. This CDR3 is CASSLGWAGEPGDEQFF. The CDR3 nucleotides are TGTGCCAGCAGCTTAGGGTGGGCGGGAGAGCCAGGGGATGAGCAGTTCTTC. The variable domain in full, completed from reference TRBV7-9 and TRBJ2-1, reads DTGVSQNPRHKITKRGQNVTFRCDPISEHNRLYWYRQTLGQGPEFLTYFQNEAQLEKSRLLSDRFSAERPKGSFSTLEIQRTEQGDSAMYLCASSLGWAGEPGDEQFFGPGTRLTVL.

Worth noting for this clonotype: A read error is possible here, since a much larger clone lies one base away. The chain has TRBV14 and TRBJ1-1; TRBD1 might be the D (6 bases). V lost 5 bases, J lost 4 bases, and 11 bases lay in between. The germline V gene has CDR1 SGHDN and CDR2 FVKESK. The CDR3 spans 13 residues. In DNA, the CDR3 is TGTGCCAGCAGCACTCAGGGGAGCACTGAAGCTTTCTTT. Translation gives CASSTQGSTEAFF.

This clonotype came up once. V gene TRBV20-1 combines with J gene TRBJ2-5; 7 bases line up with TRBD1. This CDR3 is built from 14 residues. The trim removed 2 bases at V and 4 bases at J, leaving 7 bases unmatched. The V gene's germline CDR1 is DFQATT and CDR2 SNEGSKA (reference sequence). The CDR3 loop is CSARFPGQRETQYF. The CDR3 DNA sequence: TGCAGTGCTAGATTCCCGGGACAGCGAGAGACCCAGTACTTC.

This clonotype has at least ten counts. The rearrangement uses TRBV10-3 and TRBJ2-7, with D tentatively TRBD1 or TRBD2 (6 bases each). This CDR3 region has 14 residues. The V end was cut by 2 bases, the J end by 0 bases, with 8 bases between. Germline V gene sequence: CDR1 ENHRY, CDR2 SYGVKD. The CDR3 DNA is TGTGCCATCAGTGAGAGGGGGGACTCCTACGAGCAGTACTTC. This translates into CAISERGDSYEQYF.

The rearrangement links TRBV4-2 to TRBJ1-5, with 8 nucleotides matching TRBD1. The CDR3 runs 16 residues. V lost 1 base, J lost 1 base, and 3 bases stayed unmatched. The germline V gene has CDR1 LGHNA and CDR2 YNFKEQ. The CDR3 DNA sequence: TGTGCCAGCAGCCAAGTACAGGGGGAGAGCAATCAGCCCCAGCATTTT. Translating gives CASSQVQGESNQPQHF.

The chain links TRBV6-5 to TRBJ1-1; D may be TRBD1 (6 bases). The length of the CDR3 is 14 residues. V was cut by 7 bases and J by 3 bases, with 15 bases left in between. The germline CDR1 and CDR2 sequences are MNHEY and SVGAGI. The CDR3 loop reads CASTLQGPHTEAFF. The CDR3 DNA sequence: TGTGCCAGCACCCTACAGGGTCCCCACACTGAAGCTTTCTTT.

The chain recombines TRBV20-1 with TRBJ2-3; perhaps TRBD2 as D (5 bases). This CDR3 contains 13 residues. Germline assignment: CDR1 DFQATT and CDR2 SNEGSKA (reference sequence). V was clipped by 6 bases and J by 8 bases, with 18 bases between them. CDR3 sequence (DNA): TGCAGTGCCCAGACGGGGAGTGGTGGTACGCAGTATTTT. Protein sequence: CSAQTGSGGTQYF.

This clonotype has a handful of counts. The CDR3 region has the DNA TGTGCCAGCAGTCCGTGGGAAGGCGAGCAGTACTTC. This gives the protein CASSPWEGEQYF. This rearrangement joins TRBV6-1 to TRBJ2-7; D gene uncertain. The CDR3 consists of 12 residues. CDR1 and CDR2 (germline): MNHNS, SASEGT. V dropped 5 bases and J dropped 6 bases, with 11 bases sitting between them.

In its sample, this clonotype was seen a few times. The chain is built from TRBV7-9 and TRBJ1-6; no clear D gene. V was cut by 2 bases and J by 7 bases, with 12 bases left in between. From germline, CDR1 is SEHNR and CDR2 FQNEAQ (reference sequence). This CDR3 contains 15 residues. The CDR3 DNA follows: TGTGCCAGCAGCTTAACGCGGGATTGGAATTCACCCCTCCACTTT. This codes for CASSLTRDWNSPLHF. Based on the CDR3 plus reference TRBV7-9 and TRBJ1-6, the full variable domain is DTGVSQNPRHKITKRGQNVTFRCDPISEHNRLYWYRQTLGQGPEFLTYFQNEAQLEKSRLLSDRFSAERPKGSFSTLEIQRTEQGDSAMYLCASSLTRDWNSPLHFGNGTRLTVT.

This clonotype was picked up a small number of times. The V gene is TRBV7-2, the J gene TRBJ2-3, with 8 bases matching TRBD1. Germline CDR1 is SGHTA and CDR2 is FQGNSA. The CDR3 loop spans 14 amino acids. V was pared by 5 bases and J by 7 bases, with 8 bases of the junction left unmatched. The CDR3 DNA reads TGTGCCAGCAGCCCGGGACAGGCGACAAATACGCAGTATTTT. Amino acids: CASSPGQATNTQYF.

The J gene is TRBJ2-7, the V gene TRBV5-4; TRBD1 matches at 8 bases. CDR3 length: 14 residues. Germline trimming cut 2 bases from V and 2 bases from J; bases unmatched to any gene: 3. Germline-derived CDR1 and CDR2 are SGHNT and YYREEE (reference sequence). Here the CDR3 DNA reads TGTGCCAGCAGCTTAGACAGGGGAGCCTACGAGCAGTACTTC. It codes for CASSLDRGAYEQYF.

The chain joins TRBV6-1 to TRBJ1-4; tentatively, D is TRBD1 (6 bases). V dropped 5 bases and J dropped 10 bases, with 14 bases sitting between them. This CDR3 comprises 13 residues. Germline V gene lookup returns CDR1 MNHNS and CDR2 SASEGT. This chain's CDR3 is CASSPQGRGKLFF. CDR3 nucleotide sequence: TGTGCCAGCAGTCCTCAGGGGCGGGGAAAACTGTTTTTT.

In this sample, this clonotype turned up once. This sequence joins TRBV19 and TRBJ2-3; TRBD2 might be the D (6 bases). CDR1 and CDR2 (germline): LNHDA, SQIVND (reference sequence). The CDR3 consists of 14 residues. Trimming pared 7 bases from V and 4 bases from J, leaving 15 bases between. CDR3 residues: CASTGGSWSDTQYF. The CDR3, as DNA: TGTGCCAGTACAGGAGGGAGCTGGTCAGATACGCAGTATTTT.

V is TRBV5-6 and J is TRBJ2-5; 10 bases map to TRBD2. From germline, CDR1 is SGHDT and CDR2 YYEEEE. CDR3 length: 15 amino acids. V was clipped by 4 bases and J by 5 bases; unmatched bases: 8. CDR3: CASSLERGGVETQYF. CDR3 nucleotide sequence: TGTGCCAGCAGCCTGGAGCGGGGGGGAGTGGAGACCCAGTACTTC.

The chain has TRBV6-2 or TRBV6-3 and TRBJ2-7; 7 bases map to TRBD1. V gave up 5 bases and J gave up 3 bases; unmatched junction bases: 10. The CDR3 length is 15 residues. Germline loops: CDR1 MNHEY, CDR2 SVGEGT. The CDR3, as DNA: TGTGCCAGCAGTGGACGGGGAACAGGGGACTACGAGCAGTACTTC. It is translated as CASSGRGTGDYEQYF.

This clonotype was found a few times. The chain links TRBV7-9 to TRBJ2-3; TRBD2 aligns across 7 bases. V lost 2 bases and J lost 6; bases outside the gene matches: 11. Per germline, CDR1 SEHNR and CDR2 FQNEAQ (reference sequence). This CDR3 comprises 16 residues. The CDR3 protein is CASSLNLQGGSDTQYF. For the CDR3, the DNA is TGTGCCAGCAGCTTAAACCTTCAAGGCGGGAGTGATACGCAGTATTTT.

This clonotype was recorded a few times. The CDR3 nucleotides read TGTGCCAGCAGCTTCCCAGGGGACACTGAAGCTTTCTTT. Protein sequence: CASSFPGDTEAFF. V and J are TRBV11-2 and TRBJ1-1, with D tentatively TRBD1 (6 bases). The CDR3 has 13 residues. The V gene's germline CDR1 is SGHAT and CDR2 FQNNGV. Trimming pared 3 bases from V and 3 bases from J, leaving 8 bases between.